This T cell receptor beta chain came from a study of cytomegalovirus exposure and HLA in healthy donors. This PCR relied on a set of 60 Vbeta primers and 13 Jbeta primers. Data came from immunoSEQ multiplex PCR; TCRdb stores just in-frame clones and leaves some out. Of around 150,000 clones listed, about 75% are singletons. Trimming at V came to 0 bases and at J to 3 bases, leaving 2 bases not matched to a gene. CDR3 length: 14 residues. The germline gives CDR1 MGHRA, CDR2 YSYEKL. This TCR was sampled from a man aged 50 to 59 in good health and CMV-seropositive. Sequencing used PBMCs. The genes are TRBV4-1 and TRBJ2-7; 7 nucleotides match TRBD2. The CDR3 bases are TGCGCCAGCAGCCAAGAAGCGGGGTACTACGAGCAGTACTTC. It specifies CASSQEAGYYEQYF.